This T cell receptor beta chain was recovered during a study of blood T cell repertoires in COVID-19. Whole-study context: COVID-19 samples, acute and convalescent, were from the United States, Italy and Spain.

Authors' processing steps: Nucleated cell number was recorded as an estimate derived from reference gene primer amplification. Assay: immunoSEQ multiplex PCR; the TCRdb copy retains only in-frame clones and omits some. V and J calls and clone size are given by that table; D and trimming were obtained from the DNA. The sample comprises approximately 170,000 clones, 65% to 85% of which are singletons, and 11% rests with the top ten. V was clipped by 4 bases and J by 2 bases, with 13 bases between them. Germline V CDR1 and CDR2: SGHRS, YFSETQ. CDR3 length: 15 residues. Sequenced sample: peripheral blood. This clonotype was sampled from a man between 65 and 85 years old with active or convalescent COVID-19. The rearrangement links TRBV5-1 to TRBJ1-5, with D maybe TRBD1 (6 bases). The CDR3 DNA sequence: TGCGCCAGCAGCGAGGGACATGGCGGCAATCAGCCCCAGCATTTT. Amino acids: CASSEGHGGNQPQHF.